Listed below are T cell receptor beta chains from one sample, sequenced in a study of blood T cell repertoires in COVID-19. Generated by immunoSEQ multiplex PCR, the TCRdb table keeps only in-frame clones and is missing some. Of approximately 27,000 clones in the sample, 89% were seen once. Sample: peripheral blood. These receptors came from a human donor with acute or convalescent COVID-19. The donor label of this sample is uncertain. The CDR3 runs from the conserved cysteine through the conserved F or W. Each record gives: CDR3 length, clone size, V gene, J gene, D gene, CDR3 DNA, CDR3 protein. D genes are given only for firm matches. The listing skips clone size in some rows; elsewhere it reads once, few, many or a size class.

15	once	TRBV18	TRBJ1-6	TRBD1	TGTGCCAGCTCCGCACAGGGGGCCGATAATTCACCCCTCCACTTT	CASSAQGADNSPLHF
13	NA	TRBV10-3	TRBJ1-1	NA	TGTGCCATCAGTGAGTCGCCAGACACTGAAGCTTTCTTT	CAISESPDTEAFF
16	NA	TRBV19	TRBJ1-6	TRBD1	TGTGCCAGTAGTTCCCGGGACAGTAGAATAAATTCACCCCTCCACTTT	CASSSRDSRINSPLHF
19	NA	TRBV6-2/TRBV6-3	TRBJ1-6	NA	TGTGCCAGCAGTTACCTCCCCGAGGCAGCTAGCTCCTATAATTCACCCCTCCACTTT	CASSYLPEAASSYNSPLHF
13	NA	TRBV2	TRBJ2-7	NA	TGTGCCAGCAGTGTAGGCAGGGGTTACGAGCAGTACTTC	CASSVGRGYEQYF
14	NA	TRBV10-3	TRBJ2-3	NA	TGTGCCATCAGTGTTAGCGGAGGCACAGATACGCAGTATTTT	CAISVSGGTDTQYF
17	few	TRBV23-1	TRBJ1-4	NA	TGCGCCAGCAGTCAACCAGGACAGTGGGCTGAGGAGGAAAAACTGTTTTTT	CASSQPGQWAEEEKLFF
17	NA	TRBV2	TRBJ1-5	TRBD1	TGTGCCAGCAGACCCCAGGGGGGACTCTATAGCAATCAGCCCCAGCATTTT	CASRPQGGLYSNQPQHF
14	NA	TRBV4-3	TRBJ1-5	NA	TGCGCCAGCAGCCAAGTGGCAGGGAATCAGCCCCAGCATTTT	CASSQVAGNQPQHF
17	NA	TRBV5-6	TRBJ2-1	TRBD2	TGTGCCAGCAGCTTGCCCAAGACTAGCGGCTCCTACAATGAGCAGTTCTTC	CASSLPKTSGSYNEQFF
15	NA	TRBV2	TRBJ2-5	TRBD2	TGTGCCAGCAGGGAGCGGGAGGGCCTCCAAGAGACCCAGTACTTC	CASREREGLQETQYF
16	NA	TRBV5-6	TRBJ2-7	NA	TGTGCCAGCAGCTTGCAGGTACAGACCCCCCCCTACGAGCAGTACTTC	CASSLQVQTPPYEQYF
14	NA	TRBV7-8	TRBJ1-1	TRBD1	TGTGCCAGCAGCCTCGGGACAGGGAACACTGAAGCTTTCTTT	CASSLGTGNTEAFF
15	NA	TRBV19	TRBJ1-5	NA	TGTGCCAGTAGCGATGGGGGCAAGGGTACTCAGCCCCAGCATTTT	CASSDGGKGTQPQHF
21	NA	TRBV29-1	TRBJ2-1	TRBD2	TGCAGCGTTGAAGGTCTCAGGGCCCCGACTAGCGGGAGCTTTTCGCTCAATGAGCAGTTCTTC	CSVEGLRAPTSGSFSLNEQFF
15	NA	TRBV3-1/TRBV3-2	TRBJ2-1	TRBD1	TGTGCCAGCAGCCTCCCACAGGGGGCGAGAAATGAGCAGTTCTTC	CASSLPQGARNEQFF
16	NA	TRBV19	TRBJ2-1	TRBD2	TGTGCCAGTACCACAACTAGCGTGAGCTCCTACAATGAGCAGTTCTTC	CASTTTSVSSYNEQFF
14	NA	TRBV29-1	TRBJ2-7	TRBD1	TGCAGCGTCCCAAGGGGACAGGGAGACTACGAGCAGTACTTC	CSVPRGQGDYEQYF
17	NA	TRBV18	TRBJ2-5	TRBD1	TGTGCCAGCTCACCACCGAGGACGGGACAGGGCCGAGAGACCCAGTACTTC	CASSPPRTGQGRETQYF
14	NA	TRBV30	TRBJ1-1	NA	TGTGCCTGGACGAGTACAGGTAGTATAGTACGGGCTTTCTTT	CAWTSTGSIVRAFF
16	NA	TRBV4-2	TRBJ1-6	NA	TGTGCCAGCAGCCAAGATCTCACGGGTGGGAATTCACCCCTCCACTTT	CASSQDLTGGNSPLHF
14	NA	TRBV10-2	TRBJ2-3	NA	TGCGCCAGCAGTGAAAGGGGAAGGACAGATACGCAGTATTTT	CASSERGRTDTQYF
14	NA	TRBV7-9	TRBJ2-1	NA	TGTGCCAGCAGCCCGGGACCGGACGGGAGTGAGCAGTTCTTC	CASSPGPDGSEQFF
15	few	TRBV19	TRBJ2-1	TRBD2	TGTGCCAGTAGTATCAGCGCGGGAGCGGACAATGAGCAGTTCTTC	CASSISAGADNEQFF
13	NA	TRBV2	TRBJ1-1	NA	TGTGCCAGCAGTGGATCAGTGAACACTGAAGCTTTCTTT	CASSGSVNTEAFF
16	NA	TRBV7-8	TRBJ2-1	TRBD1	TGTGCCAGCAGCTTTATCTTTCTAGGGACAGGGATTGAGCAGTTCTTC	CASSFIFLGTGIEQFF
15	NA	TRBV3-1/TRBV3-2	TRBJ1-1	NA	TGTGCCAGCAGCCAAGGTACAGGCGGGAGAACTGAAGCTTTCTTT	CASSQGTGGRTEAFF
13	once	TRBV30	TRBJ1-6	NA	TGTGCCTGGAGTCTGGGGCTGGGGTCACCCCTCCACTTT	CAWSLGLGSPLHF
17	NA	TRBV5-1	TRBJ2-1	TRBD2	TGCGCCAGCAGCACCGGACTAGCGGGCAGCTCCTACAATGAGCAGTTCTTC	CASSTGLAGSSYNEQFF
15	NA	TRBV7-2	TRBJ2-3	NA	TGTGCCAGCAGCTTAATCCCGGGGATCACAGATACGCAGTATTTT	CASSLIPGITDTQYF
17	few	TRBV13	TRBJ1-1	NA	TGTGCCAGCAGCTTATTAGAGTTCGGCGGCGGGAACACTGAAGCTTTCTTT	CASSLLEFGGGNTEAFF
14	NA	TRBV19	TRBJ1-3	NA	TGTGCCAGTAAGAACACAGGGACTGGAAACACCATATATTTT	CASKNTGTGNTIYF
14	once	TRBV2	TRBJ1-5	NA	TGTGCCAGCCGAGACGGAGGGCTGGTTCAGCCCCAGCATTTT	CASRDGGLVQPQHF
14	NA	TRBV12-5	TRBJ2-7	TRBD2	TGTGCTAGTGAGCTGGAGGGGCGGGGGTACGAGCAGTACTTC	CASELEGRGYEQYF
12	NA	TRBV15	TRBJ2-5	NA	TGTGCCACCAGCAGACCTTCCTTTCCCCAGTACTTC	CATSRPSFPQYF
14	NA	TRBV29-1	TRBJ1-2	NA	TGCAGCGTTGAGCCAGCGGGAATTAGCTATGGCTACACCTTC	CSVEPAGISYGYTF
16	NA	TRBV6-2/TRBV6-3	TRBJ2-5	TRBD2	TGTGCCAGCAGTACGGGACTAGCGGGGAGCCAAGAGACCCAGTACTTC	CASSTGLAGSQETQYF